The source of this T cell receptor beta chain is a study of T-cell memory formation after mild COVID-19. TCRdb independently ran MiXCR on the 5' RACE reads; one entry per CDR3 protein. Of about half a million distinct CDR3 sequences listed, 15% to 20% were seen once; the top ten hold approximately 13%. The CDR3 length is 16 residues. CDR1 is SGHDT, CDR2 YYEEEE, per germline. V was clipped by 4 bases and J by 0 bases, with 16 bases between them. The origin of this receptor is an adult woman who had mild COVID-19 (a few samples of this study predate the infection). Cell type and time point are not known. Sequenced input: PBMCs or a T cell subset sorted from them (not recorded which). The V call is TRBV5-6, the J call TRBJ1-1; TRBD1 is a possible D gene (6 bases). The CDR3: CASSRLGGTLNTEAFF. DNA for the CDR3: TGTGCCAGCAGCCGTCTGGGGGGGACATTGAACACTGAAGCTTTCTTT.